This TCR beta chain comes out of a study of blood T cell repertoires in COVID-19. Whole-study context: The study drew acute and convalescent COVID-19 samples from the United States, Italy and Spain. The analysed material was cDNA or gDNA that came from T cells, B-cell-depleted T cells, or PBMCs.

Trimming removed 2 bases at V and 6 bases at J, with 4 bases between. This CDR3 has 12 amino acids. The germline gives CDR1 SGHTA, CDR2 FQGTGA. Original processing notes: Estimation of nucleated cell counts relied on the amplification of reference gene primers. Here immunoSEQ multiplex PCR was the method, and the copy in TCRdb shows in-frame clones only, minus some. For V, J and clone size, that table is used; D and trimming come from the DNA. The sample holds around 160,000 clones, approximately 79% seen once. Specimen: peripheral blood. The chain couples TRBV7-3 to TRBJ2-2; no clear D gene. This clonotype originated in a woman at least 80 years old with acute or convalescent COVID-19. CDR3 DNA: TGTGCCAGCAGCTTATCCGCCGGGGAGCTGTTTTTT. It encodes CASSLSAGELFF. The whole variable domain, remainder taken from reference TRBV7-3 and TRBJ2-2, is GAGVSQTPSNKVTEKGKYVELRCDPISGHTALYWYRQSLGQGPEFLIYFQGTGAADDSGLPNDRFFAVRPEGSVSTLKIQRTERGDSAVYLCASSLSAGELFFGEGSRLTVL.